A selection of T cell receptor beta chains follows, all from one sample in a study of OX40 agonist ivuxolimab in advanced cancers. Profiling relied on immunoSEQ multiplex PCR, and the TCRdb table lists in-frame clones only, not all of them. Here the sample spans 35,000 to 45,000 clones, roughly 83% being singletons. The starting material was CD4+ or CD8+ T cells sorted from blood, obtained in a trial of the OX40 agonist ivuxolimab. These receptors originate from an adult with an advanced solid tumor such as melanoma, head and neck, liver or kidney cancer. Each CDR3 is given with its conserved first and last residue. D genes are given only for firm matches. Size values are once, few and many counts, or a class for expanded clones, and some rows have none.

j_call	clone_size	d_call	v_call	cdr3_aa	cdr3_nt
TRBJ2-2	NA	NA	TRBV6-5	CASSRNGDTGELFF	TGTGCCAGCAGTAGGAACGGAGACACCGGGGAGCTGTTTTTT
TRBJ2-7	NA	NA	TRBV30	CAWSVGYEQYF	TGTGCCTGGAGTGTAGGCTACGAGCAGTACTTC
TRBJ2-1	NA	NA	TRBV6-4	CASSDSNYPPYNEQFF	TGTGCCAGCAGTGACTCGAACTACCCACCCTACAATGAGCAGTTCTTC
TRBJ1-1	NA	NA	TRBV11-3	CASSFRGETEAFF	TGTGCCAGCAGCTTCAGGGGAGAAACTGAAGCTTTCTTT
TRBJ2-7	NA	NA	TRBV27	CASMAGASYEQYF	TGTGCCAGCATGGCGGGGGCTTCCTACGAGCAGTACTTC
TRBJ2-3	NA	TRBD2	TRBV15	CATSSGGEADAQYF	TGTGCCACCAGCAGTGGGGGGGAGGCAGATGCGCAGTATTTT
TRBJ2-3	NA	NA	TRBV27	CASSLNRDWTDTQYF	TGTGCCAGCAGTTTGAACAGGGATTGGACAGATACGCAGTATTTT
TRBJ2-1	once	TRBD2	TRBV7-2	CASSLTSGGAYNEQFF	TGTGCCAGCAGCTTAACTAGCGGGGGGGCCTACAATGAGCAGTTCTTC
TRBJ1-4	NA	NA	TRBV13	CASSLGASGYEKLFF	TGTGCCAGCAGCTTGGGGGCCTCAGGGTATGAAAAACTGTTTTTT
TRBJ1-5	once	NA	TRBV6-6	CASHAGANQPQHF	TGTGCCAGCCACGCAGGGGCTAATCAGCCCCAGCATTTT
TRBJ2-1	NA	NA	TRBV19	CASGQGSPYNEQFF	TGTGCCAGTGGCCAGGGTAGTCCCTACAATGAGCAGTTCTTC
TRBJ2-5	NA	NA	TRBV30	CAWSVRGNRQETQYF	TGTGCCTGGAGTGTAAGGGGGAACAGACAAGAGACCCAGTACTTC
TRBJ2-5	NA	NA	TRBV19	CASSTIGSQETQYF	TGTGCCAGTAGTACAATCGGGTCCCAAGAGACCCAGTACTTC
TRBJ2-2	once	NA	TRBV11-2	CASSDILGGQANTGELFF	TGTGCCAGCAGCGATATTCTAGGCGGACAAGCGAACACCGGGGAGCTGTTTTTT
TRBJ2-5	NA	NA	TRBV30	CAWSAGTAQETQYF	TGTGCCTGGAGTGCCGGAACGGCCCAAGAGACCCAGTACTTC
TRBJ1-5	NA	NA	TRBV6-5	CASGPGSPLSQHF	TGTGCCAGCGGTCCCGGGTCCCCTTTATCCCAGCATTTT
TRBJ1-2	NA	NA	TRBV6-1	CASRWADGYTF	TGTGCCAGCAGGTGGGCTGATGGCTACACCTTC
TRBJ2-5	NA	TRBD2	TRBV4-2	CASSRTSGSGEETQYF	TGTGCCAGCAGCCGGACTAGCGGGAGCGGGGAGGAGACCCAGTACTTC
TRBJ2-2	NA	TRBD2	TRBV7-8	CASSSGTISGELFF	TGTGCCAGCAGCTCCGGGACTATATCCGGGGAGCTGTTTTTT
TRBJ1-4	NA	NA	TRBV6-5	CASSYSAGDGEKLFF	TGTGCCAGCAGTTACTCTGCCGGGGATGGGGAAAAACTGTTTTTT